These 9 T cell receptor beta chains were sequenced from one sample in a study of T cells after posttransplantation cyclophosphamide. Measured with immunoSEQ multiplex PCR; TCRdb has only the in-frame clones, and not every one. The sample has roughly 18,000 clones; approximately 82% are singletons. The specimen sequenced was memory CD4+ T cells sorted from blood. The receptor set was obtained from a man between 25 and 39 years old in good health and a related stem cell transplant donor.

The chain uses TRBV20-1 and TRBJ2-5, with D possibly matching TRBD2 (6 bases). From germline, CDR1 is DFQATT and CDR2 SNEGSKA (reference sequence). The CDR3 sequence is 11 residues long. With 6 bases removed from V and 5 bases from J, the gap between germline ends came to 10 bases. The CDR3 here is CSAPTSETQYF. CDR3 DNA: TGCAGTGCGCCTACTAGCGAGACCCAGTACTTC.

V is TRBV7-9 and J is TRBJ2-1; D might be TRBD2 (6 bases). This CDR3 has 14 residues. The germline CDR1 and CDR2 sequences are SEHNR and FQNEAQ (reference sequence). The V and J ends lost 11 bases and 7 bases respectively, with 21 bases between them. For the CDR3, the DNA is TGTGCCCCCTCGGGGGTGTCGAGGGATAATGAGCAGTTCTTC. Its translation: CAPSGVSRDNEQFF.

The chain is built from TRBV4-1 and TRBJ1-1, with D possibly matching TRBD1 (6 bases). This CDR3 comprises 16 residues. Germline V gives CDR1 MGHRA, CDR2 YSYEKL. Trimming shortened V by 1 base and J by 1 base, and 13 bases separated the two germline ends. Here the CDR3 reads CASSQATGKWNTEAFF. The CDR3 DNA is TGCGCCAGCAGCCAAGCCACAGGGAAGTGGAACACTGAAGCTTTCTTT.

This sequence joins TRBV28 and TRBJ1-4, with D perhaps TRBD1 (5 bases). The CDR3 has 15 residues. Germline V gene sequence: CDR1 MDHEN, CDR2 SYDVKM. Between the trimmed V and J ends, which lost 5 bases and 2 bases, there was a span of 12 bases. CDR3: CASSVPGLTNEKLFF. For the CDR3, the DNA is TGTGCCAGCAGTGTACCGGGACTGACTAATGAAAAACTGTTTTTT.

The V and J genes are TRBV14 and TRBJ2-1, with 12 bases lining up with TRBD2. In germline, CDR1 is SGHDN, CDR2 FVKESK. This CDR3 has 14 amino acids. J lost 7 bases, V lost 4 bases, and 2 bases had no gene match. CDR3 DNA: TGTGCCAGCAGCCGGACTAGCGGGGAAAATGAGCAGTTCTTC. Residues: CASSRTSGENEQFF.

The chain has TRBV5-6 and TRBJ1-2; tentatively, D is TRBD1 (5 bases). CDR1 and CDR2 (germline): SGHDT, YYEEEE. V lost 3 bases to trimming and J lost 5 bases, with 17 bases between them. There are 15 residues in the CDR3. CDR3 nucleotide sequence: TGTGCCAGCAGCTCATCACAGGTTTGGGAATATGGCTACACCTTC. Translation gives CASSSSQVWEYGYTF. Using reference TRBV5-6 and TRBJ1-2 for the parts outside the CDR3, the full variable domain is DAGVTQSPTHLIKTRGQQVTLRCSPKSGHDTVSWYQQALGQGPQFIFQYYEEEERQRGNFPDRFSGHQFPNYSSELNVNALLLGDSALYLCASSSSQVWEYGYTFGSGTRLTVV.

The rearrangement joins TRBV6-5 to TRBJ1-2, with 9 bases identical to TRBD1. Germline V gives CDR1 MNHEY, CDR2 SVGAGI. The CDR3 length is 15 residues. The V gene end was trimmed by 0 bases and the J gene end by 4 bases; junction bases not matched to a gene: 3. The CDR3 reads CASSYSRDRAYGYTF. DNA of the CDR3: TGTGCCAGCAGTTACTCGAGGGACAGGGCCTATGGCTACACCTTC.

J is TRBJ2-2 and V is TRBV19, with 9 bases fitting TRBD1. The CDR3 spans 17 residues. With V trimmed by 3 bases and J by 2 bases, 7 bases remained unmatched. Germline V gives CDR1 LNHDA, CDR2 SQIVND (reference sequence). Here the CDR3 reads CASSIGGDRENTGELFF. The CDR3 region has the DNA TGTGCCAGTAGTATCGGAGGGGACAGGGAAAACACCGGGGAGCTGTTTTTT.

The chain uses TRBV5-4 and TRBJ1-4; 7 bases are shared with TRBD1. Germline V gene data show CDR1 as SGHNT and CDR2 as YYREEE (reference sequence). Germline trimming cut 0 bases from V and 12 bases from J; bases unmatched to any gene: 8. The CDR3 is 14 residues long. The CDR3 loop reads CASSLDKSTGELFF. The CDR3 DNA reads as TGTGCCAGCAGCTTGGATAAGAGCACAGGGGAACTGTTTTTT.